This T cell receptor beta chain was observed in a study of human T cells and chemical hapten exposure. Using its own MiXCR run on the RACE reads, TCRdb lists one record per CDR3 protein. The sample includes under 100,000 distinct CDR3 sequences, about an eighth of them seen just once. This clonotype showed up just a few times. V was clipped by 4 bases and J by 4 bases, with 12 bases between them. There are 14 residues in the CDR3. The V gene's germline CDR1 is SGHRS and CDR2 YFSETQ. Noted time point: patch test 2, 6 weeks after DPC sensitization. Described treatment: therapeutic diphenylcyclopropenone sensitization with weekly scalp DPC.

The source is a woman between 40 and 50 years old with alopecia areata. Some clones in this sample may be carry-over from other donors' samples. The material sequenced was whole blood, taken in connection with sensitization to the hapten diphenylcyclopropenone (DPC). This chain joins TRBV5-1 and TRBJ1-3; D not resolved. DNA for the CDR3: TGCGCCAGCAGCCCGAGGACGGACGGAAACACCATATATTTT. It yields the protein CASSPRTDGNTIYF.